This T cell receptor beta chain was identified in a study of T cell changes during pregnancy in multiple sclerosis. The CDR3 is 14 amino acids. Looked up from germline, CDR1 is MRHNA and CDR2 is SNTAGT. Trimming pared 4 bases from V and 5 bases from J, leaving 11 bases between. TCRdb's table, derived via immunoSEQ multiplex PCR, lists solely in-frame clones and lacks some. The data hold 90,000 or so clones, with around 90% observed a single time. The sample consisted of peripheral blood, taken in the first trimester of pregnancy. This receptor was obtained from a female donor with multiple sclerosis, enrolled in a pregnancy study. The chain couples TRBV6-4 to TRBJ2-2, with D maybe TRBD1 (5 bases). The CDR3 protein is CASSAQGGTGELFF. CDR3 bases: TGTGCCAGCAGTGCGCAGGGTGGGACCGGGGAGCTGTTTTTT.